This T cell receptor beta chain was sequenced for a study of response to subunit inactivated influenza vaccine. Findings and limits, study-wide: The authors put forward the suggestion that each seasonal influenza vaccination may bring in only a limited number of new T cells.

Turning to this clonotype: Its antigen is still unknown.

The CDR3 is 15 amino acids. CDR1 and CDR2 from the germline V gene are MNHEY and SMNVEV (reference sequence). With 4 bases removed from V and 5 bases from J, the gap between germline ends came to 16 bases. TCRdb redid the calling of the RT-PCR reads with MiXCR, one entry per CDR3 protein. This sample yields 550,000 to 600,000 distinct CDR3 sequences, of which roughly 10% are seen a single time; 10% to 13% belongs to the top ten. The TCR originated in a man aged 50 to 60 who received an inactivated influenza vaccine. The chain links TRBV27 to TRBJ2-3; D might be TRBD1 (6 bases). This sample comprised PBMCs from blood, obtained on the day of vaccination. The CDR3 reads CASSSETGLGDTQYF. The DNA of the CDR3 is TGTGCCAGCAGTTCCGAAACAGGGTTGGGAGATACGCAGTATTTT.